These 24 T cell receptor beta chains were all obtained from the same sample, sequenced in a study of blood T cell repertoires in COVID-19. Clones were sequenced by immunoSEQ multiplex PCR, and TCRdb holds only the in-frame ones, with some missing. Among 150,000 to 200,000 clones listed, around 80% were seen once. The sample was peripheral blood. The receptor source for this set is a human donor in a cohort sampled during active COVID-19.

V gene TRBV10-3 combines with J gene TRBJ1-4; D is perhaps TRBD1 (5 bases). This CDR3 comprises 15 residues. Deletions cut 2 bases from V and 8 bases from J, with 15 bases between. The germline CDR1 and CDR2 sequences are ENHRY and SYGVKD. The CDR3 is CAISEIGEGMEKLFF. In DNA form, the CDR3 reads TGTGCCATCAGTGAGATAGGGGAGGGAATGGAAAAACTGTTTTTT.

CDR3 in DNA: TGCGCCAGCAGCCCGGGACAGGGGGAAGCCAAAAACATTCAGTACTTC. Its translation: CASSPGQGEAKNIQYF. This sequence joins TRBV5-1 and TRBJ2-4; 11 bases line up with TRBD1. The trim removed 4 bases at V and 0 bases at J, leaving 3 bases unmatched. The CDR3 is 16 residues long. Germline CDR1 reads SGHRS; CDR2 reads YFSETQ.

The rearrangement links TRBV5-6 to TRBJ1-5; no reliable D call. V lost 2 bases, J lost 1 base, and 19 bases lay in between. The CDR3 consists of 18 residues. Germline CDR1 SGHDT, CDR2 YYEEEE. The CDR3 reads CASSLRENLRQSNQPQHF. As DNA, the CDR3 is TGTGCCAGCAGCTTAAGGGAGAACCTCCGGCAGAGCAATCAGCCCCAGCATTTT.

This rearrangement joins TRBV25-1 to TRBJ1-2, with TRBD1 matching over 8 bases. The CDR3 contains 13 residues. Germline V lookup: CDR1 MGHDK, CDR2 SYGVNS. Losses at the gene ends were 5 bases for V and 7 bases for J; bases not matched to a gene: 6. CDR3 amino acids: CASSPRGRFGYTF. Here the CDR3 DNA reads TGTGCCAGCAGTCCCAGGGGGCGGTTTGGCTACACCTTC.

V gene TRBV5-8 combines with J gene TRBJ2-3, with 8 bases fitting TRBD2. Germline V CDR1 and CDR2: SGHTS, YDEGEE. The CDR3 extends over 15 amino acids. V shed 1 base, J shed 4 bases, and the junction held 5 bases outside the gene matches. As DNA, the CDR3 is TGTGCCAGCAGCTTGATATCGGGACTAGCAGATACGCAGTATTTT. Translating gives CASSLISGLADTQYF. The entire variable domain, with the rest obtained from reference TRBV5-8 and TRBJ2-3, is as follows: EAGVTQSPTHLIKTRGQQATLRCSPISGHTSVYWYQQALGLGLQFLLWYDEGEERNRGNFPPRFSGRQFPNYSSELNVNALELEDSALYLCASSLISGLADTQYFGPGTRLTVL.

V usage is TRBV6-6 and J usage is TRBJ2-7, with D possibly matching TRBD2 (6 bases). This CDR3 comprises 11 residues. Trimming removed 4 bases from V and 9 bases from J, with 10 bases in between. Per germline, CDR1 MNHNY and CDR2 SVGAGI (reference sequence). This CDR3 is CASSSAGWQYF. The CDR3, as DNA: TGTGCCAGCAGTTCCGCGGGGTGGCAGTACTTC.

The CDR3 protein is CAWTEPSSYEQYF. CDR3 coding DNA: TGTGCCTGGACCGAACCTAGCTCCTACGAGCAGTACTTC. The chain recombines TRBV30 with TRBJ2-7, with D hard to call. CDR1 is GTSNPN and CDR2 is SVGIG in the germline V gene (reference sequence). The CDR3 runs to 13 residues. V was pared by 4 bases and J by 0 bases, with 10 bases between.

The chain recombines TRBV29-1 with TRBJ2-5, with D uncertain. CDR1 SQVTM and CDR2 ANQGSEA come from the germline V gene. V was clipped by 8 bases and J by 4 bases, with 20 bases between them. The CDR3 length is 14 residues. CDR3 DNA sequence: TGCAGCCACCGCCAGACTCAAGGTGTAGAGACCCAGTACTTC. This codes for CSHRQTQGVETQYF.

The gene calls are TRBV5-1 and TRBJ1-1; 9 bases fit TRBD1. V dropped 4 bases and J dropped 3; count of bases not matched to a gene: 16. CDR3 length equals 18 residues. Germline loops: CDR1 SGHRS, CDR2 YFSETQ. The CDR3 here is CASSLGQGHSFVYTEAFF. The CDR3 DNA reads TGCGCCAGCAGCCTCGGACAGGGGCATTCTTTCGTGTACACTGAAGCTTTCTTT.

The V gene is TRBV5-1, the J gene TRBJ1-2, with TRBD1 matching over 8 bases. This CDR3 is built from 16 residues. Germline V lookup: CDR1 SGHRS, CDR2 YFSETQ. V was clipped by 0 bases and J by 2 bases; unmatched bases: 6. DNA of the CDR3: TGCGCCAGCAGCTTGGCCTTAGGACAGGGAAACTATGGCTACACCTTC. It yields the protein CASSLALGQGNYGYTF. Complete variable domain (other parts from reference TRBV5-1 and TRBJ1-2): KAGVTQTPRYLIKTRGQQVTLSCSPISGHRSVSWYQQTPGQGLQFLFEYFSETQRNKGNFPGRFSGRQFSNSRSEMNVSTLELGDSALYLCASSLALGQGNYGYTFGSGTRLTVV.

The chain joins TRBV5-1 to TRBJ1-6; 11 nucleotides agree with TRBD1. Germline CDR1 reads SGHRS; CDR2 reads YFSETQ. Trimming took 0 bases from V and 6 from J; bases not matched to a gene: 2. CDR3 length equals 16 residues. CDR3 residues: CASSLAGQGVNSPLHF. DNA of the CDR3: TGCGCCAGCAGCTTGGCGGGACAGGGGGTTAATTCACCCCTCCACTTT.

The CDR3 reads CASSPRTSGVVNEQFF. Written as DNA, the CDR3 is TGTGCCAGCAGCCCCCGGACTAGCGGGGTAGTCAATGAGCAGTTCTTC. V gene TRBV11-3 combines with J gene TRBJ2-1; 12 nucleotides line up with TRBD2. Germline assignment: CDR1 SGHNT and CDR2 YENEEA. With V trimmed by 5 bases and J by 6 bases, 8 bases remained unmatched. The CDR3 is 16 residues long.

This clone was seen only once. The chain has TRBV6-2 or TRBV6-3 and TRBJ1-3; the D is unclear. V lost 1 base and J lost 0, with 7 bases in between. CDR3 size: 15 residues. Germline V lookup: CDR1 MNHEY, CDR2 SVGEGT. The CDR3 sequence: CASSYWEFSGNTIYF. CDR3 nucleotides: TGTGCCAGCAGTTACTGGGAGTTCTCTGGAAACACCATATATTTT.

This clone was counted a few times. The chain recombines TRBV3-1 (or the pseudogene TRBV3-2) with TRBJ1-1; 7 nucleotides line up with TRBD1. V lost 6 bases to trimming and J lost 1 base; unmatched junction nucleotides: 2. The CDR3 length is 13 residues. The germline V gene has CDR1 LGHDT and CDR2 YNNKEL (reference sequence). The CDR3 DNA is TGTGCCAGCAGTAGACAGGGGAACACTGAAGCTTTCTTT. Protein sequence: CASSRQGNTEAFF.

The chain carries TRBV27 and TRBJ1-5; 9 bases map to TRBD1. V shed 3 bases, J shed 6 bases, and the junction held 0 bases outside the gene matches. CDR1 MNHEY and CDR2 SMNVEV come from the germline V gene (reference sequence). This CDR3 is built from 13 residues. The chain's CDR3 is CASSLTGGQPQHF. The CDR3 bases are TGTGCCAGCAGTTTGACAGGGGGTCAGCCCCAGCATTTT.

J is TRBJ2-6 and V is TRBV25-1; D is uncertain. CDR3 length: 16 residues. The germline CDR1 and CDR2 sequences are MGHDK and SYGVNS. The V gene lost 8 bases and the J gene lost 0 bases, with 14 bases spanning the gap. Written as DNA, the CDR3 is TGTGCCAGCCGCGCCGACACGGACTCTGGGGCCAACGTCCTGACTTTC. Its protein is CASRADTDSGANVLTF.

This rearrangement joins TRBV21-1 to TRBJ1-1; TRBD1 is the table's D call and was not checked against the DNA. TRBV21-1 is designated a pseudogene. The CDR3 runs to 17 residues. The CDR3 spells CASSKARDRGCWTEAFF. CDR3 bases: TGTGCCAGCAGCAAAGCGCGGGACAGGGGGTGTTGGACTGAAGCTTTCTTT.

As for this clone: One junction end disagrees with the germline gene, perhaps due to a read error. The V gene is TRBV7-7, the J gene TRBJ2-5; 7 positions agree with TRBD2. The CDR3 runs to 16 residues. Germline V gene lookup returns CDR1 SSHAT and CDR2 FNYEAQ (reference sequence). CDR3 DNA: TGTGCTAGCAGCTTCCGCCTGGGGGGGTCGGAAGAGACCCAGTACTTC. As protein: CASSFRLGGSEETQYF.

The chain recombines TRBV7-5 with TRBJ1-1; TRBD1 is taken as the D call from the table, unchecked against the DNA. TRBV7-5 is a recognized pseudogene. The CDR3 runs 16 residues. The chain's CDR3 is CARSLARQGAKTEAFF. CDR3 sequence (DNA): TGTGCCAGAAGCTTAGCAAGGCAGGGGGCGAAAACTGAAGCTTTCTTT.

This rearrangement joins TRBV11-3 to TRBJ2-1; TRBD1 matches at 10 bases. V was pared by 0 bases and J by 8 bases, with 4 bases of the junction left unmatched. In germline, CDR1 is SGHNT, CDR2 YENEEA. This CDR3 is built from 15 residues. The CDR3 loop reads CASSLEGQGSYEQFF. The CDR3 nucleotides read TGTGCCAGCAGCTTAGAGGGACAGGGGTCCTATGAGCAGTTCTTC.

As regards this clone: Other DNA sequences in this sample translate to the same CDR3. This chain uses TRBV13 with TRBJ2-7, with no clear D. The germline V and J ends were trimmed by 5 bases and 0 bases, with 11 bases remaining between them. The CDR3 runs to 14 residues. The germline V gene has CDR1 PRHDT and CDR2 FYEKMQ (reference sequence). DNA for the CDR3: TGTGCCAGCAGCGTCGGTGAGAACTCCTACGAGCAGTACTTC. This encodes CASSVGENSYEQYF. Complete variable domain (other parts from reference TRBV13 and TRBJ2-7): AAGVIQSPRHLIKEKRETATLKCYPIPRHDTVYWYQQGPGQDPQFLISFYEKMQSDKGSIPDRFSAQQFSDYHSELNMSSLELGDSALYFCASSVGENSYEQYFGPGTRLTVT.

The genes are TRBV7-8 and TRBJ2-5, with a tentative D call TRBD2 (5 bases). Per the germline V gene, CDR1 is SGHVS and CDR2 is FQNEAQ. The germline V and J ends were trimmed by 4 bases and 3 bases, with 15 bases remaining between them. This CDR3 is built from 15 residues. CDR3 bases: TGTGCCAGCAGCTCAACCGAGAGGGTAGAAGAGACCCAGTACTTC. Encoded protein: CASSSTERVEETQYF.

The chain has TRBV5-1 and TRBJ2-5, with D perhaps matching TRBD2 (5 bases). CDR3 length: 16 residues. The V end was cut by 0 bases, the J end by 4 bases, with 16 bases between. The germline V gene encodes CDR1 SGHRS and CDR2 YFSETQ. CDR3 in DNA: TGCGCCAGCAGCTTGGCGGTAGGAGCTAGCAGAGAGACCCAGTACTTC. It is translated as CASSLAVGASRETQYF.

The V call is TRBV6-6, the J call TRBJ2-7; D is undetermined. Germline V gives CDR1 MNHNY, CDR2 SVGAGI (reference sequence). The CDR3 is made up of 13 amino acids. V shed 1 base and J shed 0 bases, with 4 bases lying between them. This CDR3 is CASSYFSSYEQYF. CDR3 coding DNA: TGTGCCAGCAGTTACTTTAGCTCCTACGAGCAGTACTTC.